The rows below give T cell receptor beta chains drawn from one sample of a study of blood T cell repertoires in COVID-19. The method was immunoSEQ multiplex PCR; TCRdb's version includes in-frame clones alone and lacks a portion of them. The sample records just under 75,000 clones, approximately 80% being singletons. The sample was peripheral blood. The source of these receptors is an elderly man with active or convalescent COVID-19. CDR3s leave out the opening cysteine and the closing phenylalanine or tryptophan.

J,V,CDR3
TRBJ2-3,TRBV18,ASSPLARTGHTDTQY
TRBJ1-2,TRBV10-3,AISESTGARGRYT
TRBJ2-7,TRBV19,ASSPGQGLRHEQY
TRBJ2-1,TRBV5-1,ASSMGQGAREQF
TRBJ2-1,TRBV5-4,ASSSLRSSGGYYNEQF
TRBJ2-7,TRBV7-9,ASSHPRTGSSYEQY
TRBJ2-1,TRBV5-1,ASSGLAGGSEQF
TRBJ1-2,TRBV18,ASSPEGQTTTGYT
TRBJ2-7,TRBV28,ASSSSRDRPYEQY
TRBJ1-1,TRBV5-1,ASSFTGNTEAF
TRBJ2-7,TRBV10-2,ASSEPGLISYEQY
TRBJ2-7,TRBV15,ATAYAWSYEQY
TRBJ2-5,TRBV19,ASSIDVRLADQETQY
TRBJ2-1,TRBV10-3,AKSAEGYEQF
TRBJ2-1,TRBV7-6,ASSYTGGAYNEQF
TRBJ2-5,TRBV6-5,ASSDSNPGETQY
TRBJ1-2,TRBV19,ASSTEPFYGYT
TRBJ1-5,TRBV27,ASLFFPGQGEDQPQH
TRBJ1-4,TRBV28,ASRKSATGELF
TRBJ2-7,TRBV7-2,ASSRGGRTRGEQY
TRBJ2-5,TRBV7-9,ASSLRSGRAGETQY
TRBJ2-7,TRBV11-3,ASNPRGSSYEQY
TRBJ2-7,TRBV6-2/TRBV6-3,ASSYSWVAGTYEQY
TRBJ1-1,TRBV5-1,ASSPFGGMNTEAF
TRBJ2-5,TRBV5-4,ASKRDRGRQETQY
TRBJ2-3,TRBV25-1,ASSGGSGTQY
TRBJ2-7,TRBV5-6,ASSDGQFYEQY
TRBJ2-7,TRBV2,ASRDRAYEQY
TRBJ1-3,TRBV7-2,ASSRDRADTIY
TRBJ2-6,TRBV7-2,AIRSGANVLT
TRBJ2-7,TRBV18,ASSTDNEQY
TRBJ2-5,TRBV5-1,ASSLGTGQGIRETQY
TRBJ2-1,TRBV6-2/TRBV6-3,ASSPSGNPYNEQF
TRBJ1-3,TRBV7-9,ASSRGGSLSGNTIY
TRBJ2-5,TRBV3-1/TRBV3-2,ASSLSLETQY
TRBJ1-2,TRBV12-3/TRBV12-4,ASTGSNYGYT
TRBJ1-3,TRBV7-9,ASSLGAGGTGNTIY
TRBJ1-2,TRBV19,ASSTVGTGNMGYT
TRBJ2-7,TRBV6-5,ASSRQSTGSREQY
TRBJ1-1,TRBV3-1/TRBV3-2,ASSQARGRVTEAF
TRBJ2-5,TRBV9,ASSIGTSGPQETQY
TRBJ2-4,TRBV3-1/TRBV3-2,ASSPTEGDIQY
TRBJ1-4,TRBV5-1,ASSLEGGREKLF
TRBJ1-5,TRBV19,ASRTTGFNQPQH
TRBJ2-3,TRBV15,ATSRDSSGGGTDTQY
TRBJ1-1,TRBV9,ASSPRGQGTTEAF
TRBJ1-6,TRBV4-1,ASSQEGRTGAYSPLH
TRBJ1-4,TRBV29-1,SVGQGSEKLF
TRBJ2-2,TRBV6-6,ASRDSGQPNTGELF
TRBJ1-1,TRBV29-1,SVVAGGYTEAF
TRBJ1-5,TRBV11-3,ASSLPGQGGNQPQH
TRBJ1-2,TRBV12-3/TRBV12-4,ASSLWTSRGYT
TRBJ2-1,TRBV9,ASSVTASSYNEQF